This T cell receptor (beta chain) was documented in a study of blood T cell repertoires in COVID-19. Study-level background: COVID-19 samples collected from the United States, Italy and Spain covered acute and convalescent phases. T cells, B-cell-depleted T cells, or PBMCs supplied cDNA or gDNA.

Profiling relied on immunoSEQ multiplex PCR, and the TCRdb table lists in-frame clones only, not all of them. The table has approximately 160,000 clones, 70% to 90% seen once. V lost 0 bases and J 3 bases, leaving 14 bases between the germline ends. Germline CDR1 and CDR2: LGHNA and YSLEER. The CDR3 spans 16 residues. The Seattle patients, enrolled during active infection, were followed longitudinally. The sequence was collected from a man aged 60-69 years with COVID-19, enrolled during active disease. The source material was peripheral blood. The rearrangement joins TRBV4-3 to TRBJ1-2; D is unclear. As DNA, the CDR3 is TGCGCCAGCAGCCAAGAGGGCGTGGCCGCCGACTATGGCTACACCTTC. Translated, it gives CASSQEGVAADYGYTF.